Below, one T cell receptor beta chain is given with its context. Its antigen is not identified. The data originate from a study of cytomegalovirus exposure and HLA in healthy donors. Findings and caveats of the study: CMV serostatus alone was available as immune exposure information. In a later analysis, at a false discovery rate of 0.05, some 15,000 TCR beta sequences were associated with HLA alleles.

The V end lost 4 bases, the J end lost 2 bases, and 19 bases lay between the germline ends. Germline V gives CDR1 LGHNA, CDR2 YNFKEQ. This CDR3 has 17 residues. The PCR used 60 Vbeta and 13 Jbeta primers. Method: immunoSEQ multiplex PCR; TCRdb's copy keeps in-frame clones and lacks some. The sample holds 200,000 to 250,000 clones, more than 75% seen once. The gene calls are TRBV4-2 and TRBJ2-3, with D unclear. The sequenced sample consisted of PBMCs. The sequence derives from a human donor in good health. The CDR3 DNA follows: TGTGCCAGCAGCCTCGTCCGTGCTGGCGGAAACACAGATACGCAGTATTTT. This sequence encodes CASSLVRAGGNTDTQYF.